This record concerns one T cell receptor beta chain sequence. Authors' processing steps: Researchers report that nucleated cell counts were estimated from reference gene primer amplification. Measured with immunoSEQ multiplex PCR; TCRdb has only the in-frame clones, and not every one. For V, J and clone size, that table is used; D and trimming come from the DNA. The data contain 150,000 to 200,000 clones, about 75% of them singletons. The CDR3 covers 16 residues. Germline V CDR1 and CDR2: SGHTA, FQGTGA. The V and J ends lost 0 bases and 0 bases respectively, with 9 bases between them. The data were obtained in a study of blood T cell repertoires in COVID-19. Study details: The United States, Italy and Spain were the sources of the acute and convalescent COVID-19 samples. T cells, B-cell-depleted T cells, or PBMCs provided the cDNA or gDNA that served as material.

The clonotype comes from a woman in her 70s with acute or convalescent COVID-19. The sample was peripheral blood. J is TRBJ2-1 and V is TRBV7-3; a weak D match, TRBD2 (6 bases). The CDR3 nucleotides read TGTGCCAGCAGCTTAACTGCGACTAGCTCCTACAATGAGCAGTTCTTC. Translation: CASSLTATSSYNEQFF.